What follows is one T cell receptor (beta chain) and its context. Its specificity is not known. The data were obtained in a study of shared clonotypes between healthy human individuals. General study results and limits: Naive subsets usually exceeded memory subsets in estimated richness.

The CDR3 sequence is 13 residues long. The germline V gene has CDR1 SGHTA and CDR2 FQGNSA. V lost 1 base and J lost 3, with 7 bases in between. The assay was immunoSEQ multiplex PCR, and TCRdb's table has in-frame clones only and misses some. The table has 700,000 to 950,000 clones, around 96% seen once. Positively selected for CCR7, the CD45RO-negative cells used as naive CD8 cells excluded terminally differentiated effector memory CD45RA+ cells. Donors, healthy HIV-negative adults, lacked recent acute infections or vaccinations. Sequenced material: naive CD8+ T cells sorted from blood. The V and J genes are TRBV7-2 and TRBJ2-7; D remains unclear. The TCR sequence derives from a man aged 25-40 years in good health. CDR3 region: CASSLVTGYEQYF. Written as DNA, the CDR3 is TGTGCCAGCAGCTTAGTAACTGGCTACGAGCAGTACTTC.